One sample yielded the 3 T cell receptor beta chains listed below, sequenced in a study of cytomegalovirus exposure and HLA in healthy donors. It was with 60 Vbeta and 13 Jbeta primers that the PCR ran. Profiled with immunoSEQ multiplex PCR; TCRdb holds only in-frame clones, not every one. The data show about 150,000 clones, around 80% seen once. What was sequenced was PBMCs. These receptors came from a woman in her forties in good health and CMV-seropositive.

The chain is built from TRBV4-1 and TRBJ2-1, with 10 bases aligning to TRBD2. The CDR3 contains 20 residues. Germline trimming cut 0 bases from V and 6 bases from J; bases unmatched to any gene: 17. Germline assignment: CDR1 MGHRA and CDR2 YSYEKL. CDR3 amino acids: CASSQDWGQGALAGGNEQFF. In DNA, the CDR3 is TGCGCCAGCAGCCAAGATTGGGGGCAGGGGGCCTTAGCGGGAGGCAATGAGCAGTTCTTC.

This chain uses TRBV28 with TRBJ1-1, with 7 positions matching TRBD1. Germline-derived CDR1 and CDR2 are MDHEN and SYDVKM. The CDR3 runs 15 residues. Trimming took 5 bases from V and 1 from J; bases not matched to a gene: 7. The CDR3 is CASSTRDRPNTEAFF. The DNA of the CDR3 is TGTGCCAGCAGTACCCGGGACAGACCGAACACTGAAGCTTTCTTT. Full variable domain (outside the CDR3, taken from reference TRBV28 and TRBJ1-1): DVKVTQSSRYLVKRTGEKVFLECVQDMDHENMFWYRQDPGLGLRLIYFSYDVKMKEKGDIPEGYSVSREKKERFSLILESASTNQTSMYLCASSTRDRPNTEAFFGQGTRLTVV.

V gene TRBV5-1 combines with J gene TRBJ2-7, with a tentative D call TRBD1 (6 bases). CDR3 length: 12 amino acids. Per the germline V gene, CDR1 is SGHRS and CDR2 is YFSETQ. Trimming removed 3 bases at V and 5 bases at J, with 9 bases between. The CDR3 spells CASSYPGDEQYF. CDR3 sequence (DNA): TGCGCCAGCAGCTATCCAGGGGACGAGCAGTACTTC.